This T cell receptor (beta chain) stems from a study of control samples from healthy donors and cancer patients. The repertoire was sequenced with immunoSEQ multiplex PCR; TCRdb's copy has only in-frame clones and lacks some. This table has some 100,000 clones, about nine tenths appearing once. The sequence was obtained from a human donor in good health. The donor label of this sample is uncertain. The sequencing input was blood.

The CDR3 sequence: CASSLDRARTEAFF. CDR3 coding DNA: TGTGCCAGCAGCTTGGACAGGGCCAGGACTGAAGCTTTCTTT. The rearrangement links TRBV6-5 to TRBJ1-1; 8 positions agree with TRBD1. This CDR3 contains 14 residues. The V segment lost 6 bases and the J segment 5 bases; nucleotides outside the gene matches: 8. CDR1 is MNHEY, CDR2 SVGAGI, per germline.